A single sample is the source of the 9 T cell receptor beta chains below, sequenced in a study of glioma-infiltrating T cells after dendritic cell vaccination. Libraries were prepared by immunoSEQ multiplex PCR; TCRdb keeps only in-frame clonotypes and omits some of them. The sample contains some 73,000 clones, around 79% of which appear only once. The material was blood, obtained before dendritic cell vaccination. These receptors were taken from a human donor with glioblastoma.

V and J are TRBV11-1 and TRBJ2-7, with no clear D. V was pared by 5 bases and J by 2 bases, with 10 bases between. The V gene's germline CDR1 is SGHAT and CDR2 FQDESV (reference sequence). The length of the CDR3 is 13 residues. The CDR3: CASSPKAAYEQYV. The CDR3 DNA is TGTGCCAGCAGCCCGAAGGCGGCCTACGAGCAGTACGTC.

V is TRBV13 and J is TRBJ2-2; 11 positions match TRBD2. The CDR3 runs to 16 residues. The germline CDR1 and CDR2 sequences are PRHDT and FYEKMQ (reference sequence). Losses at the gene ends were 2 bases for V and 8 bases for J; bases not matched to a gene: 7. Here the CDR3 DNA reads TGTGCCAGCAGCTTATCGACTAGCGGGACCTCGGGGGAGCTGTTTTTT. Its translation: CASSLSTSGTSGELFF.

V usage is TRBV28 and J usage is TRBJ2-2; D unclear. The CDR3 contains 15 residues. Germline values: CDR1 MDHEN, CDR2 SYDVKM. V shed 5 bases and J shed 2 bases, with 12 bases lying between them. CDR3 coding DNA: TGTGCCAGCAGTCGCAATCCTGGCAACACCGGGGAGCTGTTTTTT. The encoded protein is CASSRNPGNTGELFF.

V usage is TRBV4-1 and J usage is TRBJ2-5, with TRBD2 matching 9 bases. The CDR3 runs 13 residues. Per germline, CDR1 MGHRA and CDR2 YSYEKL. The trim removed 6 bases at V and 4 bases at J, leaving 3 bases unmatched. CDR3 sequence reads: CASSLAGRETQYF. Here the CDR3 DNA reads TGCGCCAGCAGTCTAGCGGGGAGAGAGACCCAGTACTTC.

The chain uses TRBV19 and TRBJ2-2; the D gene is possibly TRBD1 (6 bases). Germline V gives CDR1 LNHDA, CDR2 SQIVND (reference sequence). V was trimmed by 9 bases and J by 7 bases, leaving 18 bases between them. The CDR3 loop spans 14 amino acids. The CDR3: CASLGDRNLGELFF. CDR3 bases: TGTGCCAGCCTGGGAGACAGGAATCTCGGGGAGCTGTTTTTT.

The V and J genes are TRBV6-1 and TRBJ1-5; 9 bases fit TRBD1. Germline trimming cut 8 bases from V and 2 bases from J; bases unmatched to any gene: 4. The CDR3 is 14 residues long. Germline V gene sequence: CDR1 MNHNS, CDR2 SASEGT. CDR3 in amino acids: CASFTGGRNQPQHF. CDR3 sequence (DNA): TGTGCCAGCTTTACAGGGGGCCGCAATCAGCCCCAGCATTTT.

The count of this clone is one. The chain couples TRBV6-6 to TRBJ1-5; 8 bases line up with TRBD1. This CDR3 contains 13 residues. Looked up from germline, CDR1 is MNHNY and CDR2 is SVGAGI (reference sequence). After removal of 7 bases from V and 5 bases from J, the junction contained 4 bases not matched to a gene. This CDR3 reads CASTATGDQPQHF. The CDR3 DNA reads as TGTGCCAGCACCGCGACAGGGGATCAGCCCCAGCATTTT.

V and J are TRBV7-8 and TRBJ1-4; 7 bases align to TRBD1. Germline lookup yields CDR1 SGHVS and CDR2 FQNEAQ. The CDR3 extends over 15 amino acids. Losses at the gene ends were 5 bases for V and 10 bases for J; bases not matched to a gene: 13. CDR3 coding DNA: TGTGCCAGCAGCGGCAGACAGGGTGCGGTCGGAAAACTGTTTTTT. Protein sequence: CASSGRQGAVGKLFF.

The rearrangement links TRBV5-4 to TRBJ2-2; possible D gene TRBD2, 6 bases. V dropped 7 bases and J dropped 6 bases, with 19 bases sitting between them. This CDR3 is 15 amino acids long. Germline CDR1 is SGHNT and CDR2 is YYREEE (reference sequence). The CDR3 region has the DNA TGTGCCAGCTCCTCCAGTGGAGGGGTGTCCGGGGAGCTGTTTTTT. As protein: CASSSSGGVSGELFF.